A selection of T cell receptor beta chains follows, all from one sample in a study of T-cell reconstitution after alpha-beta-depleted transplantation in children. TCRdb redid the calling of the PCR reads with MiXCR, one entry per CDR3 protein. The sample records approximately 400,000 distinct CDR3 sequences, 15% to 20% being singletons. Source: PBMCs, mostly from graft donor cells, taken 360 days after TCRalphabeta/CD19-depleted stem cell transplant. These receptors were collected from a boy under three years old who had a stem cell transplant for Wiskott-Aldrich syndrome, so the T cells may come from the graft donor. Each CDR3 is given with its conserved first and last residue. A D gene is named only where the DNA matches it firmly. Clone size is stated in some rows and not others, as once, few, many or a class when expanded.

CDR3 DNA: TGTGCCAGCAGCTCCCAACCAGGGGGGACCACAGATACGCAGTATTTT; CDR3 protein: CASSSQPGGTTDTQYF; J gene: TRBJ2-3; clone size: few; V gene: TRBV7-8; D gene: -
CDR3 DNA: TGTGCCACCAGTGAAGATCGACTAGACCCAAGGACAGATACGCAGTATTTT; CDR3 protein: CATSEDRLDPRTDTQYF; J gene: TRBJ2-3; clone size: many; V gene: TRBV24-1; D gene: -
CDR3 DNA: TGTGCCAGCAGTTACACAGGGACCGGGGAGCTGTTTTTT; CDR3 protein: CASSYTGTGELFF; J gene: TRBJ2-2; clone size: -; V gene: TRBV6-2/TRBV6-3; D gene: -
CDR3 DNA: TGCGCCAGCAACCCGGGGAACTCCTACAATGAGCAGTTCTTC; CDR3 protein: CASNPGNSYNEQFF; J gene: TRBJ2-1; clone size: few; V gene: TRBV5-1; D gene: -
CDR3 DNA: TGCAGTGCTAGCGGGTACACAGATACGCAGTATTTT; CDR3 protein: CSASGYTDTQYF; J gene: TRBJ2-3; clone size: many; V gene: TRBV20-1; D gene: -
CDR3 DNA: TGCGCCAGCAGCTTGACCTCGGACTACCCAGATACGCAGTATTTT; CDR3 protein: CASSLTSDYPDTQYF; J gene: TRBJ2-3; clone size: many; V gene: TRBV5-1; D gene: -
CDR3 DNA: TGTGCCAGCAGCCAGGGTCCCACGGGAGAAGAGACCCAGTACTTC; CDR3 protein: CASSQGPTGEETQYF; J gene: TRBJ2-5; clone size: once; V gene: TRBV4-2; D gene: -
CDR3 DNA: TGCAGCGTTGGGGGGACTAACAAGTTGTCTCATGAGCAGTTCTTC; CDR3 protein: CSVGGTNKLSHEQFF; J gene: TRBJ2-1; clone size: few; V gene: TRBV29-1; D gene: TRBD2
CDR3 DNA: TGTGCCAGCAGTTTCTGGGGACAGGGCATCCAAGAGACCCAGTACTTC; CDR3 protein: CASSFWGQGIQETQYF; J gene: TRBJ2-5; clone size: -; V gene: TRBV28; D gene: TRBD1
CDR3 DNA: TGTGCCAGCAGTTCCCCCAAAGGGGCCATCTCCTACAATGAGCAGTTCTTC; CDR3 protein: CASSSPKGAISYNEQFF; J gene: TRBJ2-1; clone size: -; V gene: TRBV12-3/TRBV12-4; D gene: -
CDR3 DNA: TGTGCCAGCAGTTTAAATCGGGACAGGGGGAATCAGCCCCAGCATTTT; CDR3 protein: CASSLNRDRGNQPQHF; J gene: TRBJ1-5; clone size: -; V gene: TRBV12-3/TRBV12-4; D gene: TRBD1
CDR3 DNA: TGTGCCAGCAGTTTAATGACAGGGTCGACCGGGGAGCTGTTTTTT; CDR3 protein: CASSLMTGSTGELFF; J gene: TRBJ2-2; clone size: -; V gene: TRBV6-5; D gene: TRBD1
CDR3 DNA: TGCGCCAGCAGCTTTGGGACTAGCGGGAGGGTGGACGAGCAGTACTTC; CDR3 protein: CASSFGTSGRVDEQYF; J gene: TRBJ2-7; clone size: -; V gene: TRBV5-1; D gene: TRBD2
CDR3 DNA: TGTGCCAGCAGCAAAGACAGGGATAACTACGAGCAGTACTTC; CDR3 protein: CASSKDRDNYEQYF; J gene: TRBJ2-7; clone size: -; V gene: TRBV7-2; D gene: TRBD1
CDR3 DNA: TGTGCCAGCAGTGAGGGGAATATGAACACTGAAGCTTTCTTT; CDR3 protein: CASSEGNMNTEAFF; J gene: TRBJ1-1; clone size: -; V gene: TRBV2; D gene: -
CDR3 DNA: TGTGCCAGCAGTTTAGGGCAGAATGAGCAGTTCTTC; CDR3 protein: CASSLGQNEQFF; J gene: TRBJ2-1; clone size: -; V gene: TRBV12-3/TRBV12-4; D gene: -
CDR3 DNA: TGTGCCAGCAGCTTAGACCACCACACAGGGGTCCTCCACTTT; CDR3 protein: CASSLDHHTGVLHF; J gene: TRBJ1-6; clone size: -; V gene: TRBV7-9; D gene: TRBD1
CDR3 DNA: TGTGCCAGCAGCTTAAAAGGGGCGTACGTCGGGGAGCTGTTTTTT; CDR3 protein: CASSLKGAYVGELFF; J gene: TRBJ2-2; clone size: -; V gene: TRBV7-7; D gene: -
CDR3 DNA: TGTGCCAGCAGCAGGCTCTTGCAAGAGACCCAGTACTTC; CDR3 protein: CASSRLLQETQYF; J gene: TRBJ2-5; clone size: -; V gene: TRBV5-6; D gene: -
CDR3 DNA: TGTGCCAGCAGTTTGTACGGGGCCAATACGCAGTATTTT; CDR3 protein: CASSLYGANTQYF; J gene: TRBJ2-3; clone size: few; V gene: TRBV28; D gene: -
CDR3 DNA: TGTGCCAGCAGCTCCCCGGGACTTTCGCAAAGCGAGCAGTACTTC; CDR3 protein: CASSSPGLSQSEQYF; J gene: TRBJ2-7; clone size: -; V gene: TRBV7-2; D gene: -
CDR3 DNA: TGCAGCGTTGAAGGGGTGCCGGGACTAGCGGGAGGGGGTTCCTACGAGCAGTACTTC; CDR3 protein: CSVEGVPGLAGGGSYEQYF; J gene: TRBJ2-7; clone size: -; V gene: TRBV29-1; D gene: TRBD2
CDR3 DNA: TGCGCCAGCAGCTTGGCGTTTCTCAATGAGCAGTTCTTC; CDR3 protein: CASSLAFLNEQFF; J gene: TRBJ2-1; clone size: -; V gene: TRBV5-1; D gene: -
CDR3 DNA: TGCGCCAGCAGCTTGGGCTTCCACAATGAGCAGTTCTTC; CDR3 protein: CASSLGFHNEQFF; J gene: TRBJ2-1; clone size: -; V gene: TRBV5-1; D gene: -
CDR3 DNA: TGTGCCAGCAGTTTACGGGATTCTGGGGCCAACGTCCTGACTTTC; CDR3 protein: CASSLRDSGANVLTF; J gene: TRBJ2-6; clone size: -; V gene: TRBV12-3/TRBV12-4; D gene: -
CDR3 DNA: TGCAGTGCCCTAGGTCCCCCCATAGGCGAGCAGTACTTC; CDR3 protein: CSALGPPIGEQYF; J gene: TRBJ2-7; clone size: -; V gene: TRBV20-1; D gene: -
CDR3 DNA: TGCAGCGTATCCGGGACAGTAATCTACGAGCAGTACTTC; CDR3 protein: CSVSGTVIYEQYF; J gene: TRBJ2-7; clone size: -; V gene: TRBV29-1; D gene: TRBD1
CDR3 DNA: TGTGCCAGCAGCCCTCGGACAGGGTATACCGCGAACACCGGGGAGCTGTTTTTT; CDR3 protein: CASSPRTGYTANTGELFF; J gene: TRBJ2-2; clone size: once; V gene: TRBV4-2; D gene: TRBD1
CDR3 DNA: TGCGCCAGCAGCTTGGATCTCTGGACCTACAATGAGCAGTTCTTC; CDR3 protein: CASSLDLWTYNEQFF; J gene: TRBJ2-1; clone size: -; V gene: TRBV5-1; D gene: -
CDR3 DNA: TGTGCCAGCAGCCTGTTAGCGGGAGGACGATGGGAGACCCAGTACTTC; CDR3 protein: CASSLLAGGRWETQYF; J gene: TRBJ2-5; clone size: -; V gene: TRBV7-8; D gene: TRBD2